This is a list of T cell receptor beta chains from one sample in a study of human T cells and chemical hapten exposure. TCRdb independently ran MiXCR on the RACE reads; one entry per CDR3 protein. The data hold tens of thousands of distinct CDR3 sequences, with 10% to 13% observed a single time. The source was whole blood, collected in connection with sensitization to the hapten diphenylcyclopropenone (DPC). Receptor source: a man aged 50 to 59 with alopecia areata. Some clones in this sample may be carry-over from other donors' samples. Both conserved end residues are part of each CDR3. Each record gives: V gene, D gene, J gene, clone size, CDR3 DNA, CDR3 protein. A D gene is named only where the DNA matches it firmly. Clone size is given for some rows only: seen once, a few or many times, or a class if the clone is expanded.

TRBV10-3	-	TRBJ2-3	-	TGTGCCATCAGTGAGGCGGACCCGGGGGCGGCAGATACGCAGTATTTT	CAISEADPGAADTQYF
TRBV11-1	TRBD1	TRBJ2-1	many	TGTGCCAGCAGCCTATCAGGGGGCTCTGATGAGCAGTTCTTC	CASSLSGGSDEQFF
TRBV4-1	-	TRBJ2-1	many	TGCGCCAGCAGCCCCGAGACAGGGAGCGGGAGCTACAATGAGCAGTTCTTC	CASSPETGSGSYNEQFF
TRBV11-2	-	TRBJ1-6	-	TGTGCCAGCAGCTTAGATACGGGGGGACCTTCACCCCTCCACTTT	CASSLDTGGPSPLHF
TRBV6-2/TRBV6-3	TRBD1	TRBJ1-5	many	TGTGCCAGCAGTTCCGGGACAGTGCATCTACCCCAGCATTTT	CASSSGTVHLPQHF
TRBV20-1	-	TRBJ1-5	-	TGCAGTGCTAGAGAAGGACTGAGACTTAGCAATCAGCCCCAGCATTTT	CSAREGLRLSNQPQHF
TRBV7-3	-	TRBJ2-7	many	TGTGCCAGCAGCTCCGACGAGCAGTACTTC	CASSSDEQYF
TRBV5-1	-	TRBJ2-6	many	TGCGCCAGCAGCTCCGACTCTGGGGCCAACGTCCTGACTTTC	CASSSDSGANVLTF
TRBV7-9	TRBD1	TRBJ2-7	few	TGTGCCAGCAGCCCAGGGGGCGGCTACGAGCAGTACTTC	CASSPGGGYEQYF
TRBV3-1	TRBD2	TRBJ2-1	many	TGTGCCAGCAGCCAAGTTGAAAGCGGGAGTAGGAATGAGCAGTTCTTC	CASSQVESGSRNEQFF
TRBV29-1	TRBD1	TRBJ1-2	many	TGCAGCGTGGGGGGACAGGGAGGCTATGGCTACACCTTC	CSVGGQGGYGYTF
TRBV2	TRBD2	TRBJ2-1	many	TGTGCCAGCATCCAATTGGGGGCTAGCGGGAGCGACTGGCAGTTCTTC	CASIQLGASGSDWQFF
TRBV5-1	TRBD2	TRBJ2-5	many	TGCGCCAGCAGCGGTAGCGGGGGGGTCCAAGAGACCCAGTACTTC	CASSGSGGVQETQYF
TRBV4-2	TRBD1	TRBJ2-7	many	TGTGCCAGCAGCCAAGGACAGGGGACCTCCTACGAGCAGTACTTC	CASSQGQGTSYEQYF
TRBV20-1	-	TRBJ1-2	many	TGCAGTGCTATACAGGAGCCCTATGGCTACACCTTC	CSAIQEPYGYTF
TRBV11-2	-	TRBJ2-5	few	TGTGCCAGCAGCTTAAATCAAGAGACCCAGTACTTC	CASSLNQETQYF
TRBV7-2	-	TRBJ2-1	many	TGTGCCAGCAGCCCCGAATACAACAATGAGCAGTTCTTC	CASSPEYNNEQFF
TRBV28	TRBD2	TRBJ2-7	-	TGTGCCAGCAGTACCCGACTAGCGGGAGCAAGCGAGCAGTACTTC	CASSTRLAGASEQYF
TRBV7-2	TRBD1	TRBJ2-5	-	TGTGCCAGCAGCCCAGGGACAGTCGAAGAGACCCAGTACTTC	CASSPGTVEETQYF
TRBV28	-	TRBJ1-3	-	TGTGCCAGCAGTTCGGACAGTATCTCTGGAAACACCATATATTTT	CASSSDSISGNTIYF
TRBV24-1	-	TRBJ1-2	once	TGTGCCACCAGTGACCTGACCTATGGCTACACCTTC	CATSDLTYGYTF
TRBV29-1	TRBD2	TRBJ2-1	few	TGCAGCGTTGAATTAGGGACTAGCGGGTTGTATGAGCAGTTCTTC	CSVELGTSGLYEQFF
TRBV20-1	-	TRBJ2-2	few	TGCAGTGCGGGGAGAGGGGGGCACCCCACCGGGGAGCTGTTTTTT	CSAGRGGHPTGELFF
TRBV5-6	TRBD2	TRBJ2-5	-	TGTGCCAGCAGCGGCGGGACTAGCGGGGCCCAGGGGACCCAGTACTTC	CASSGGTSGAQGTQYF
TRBV6-5	-	TRBJ2-7	-	TGTGCCAGCAGTTACTCGGCAGGATACCTCTACGAGCAGTACTTC	CASSYSAGYLYEQYF
TRBV5-1	TRBD1	TRBJ1-3	few	TGCGCCAGCAGCGAGGGACAGGAAAACACCATATATTTT	CASSEGQENTIYF
TRBV2	TRBD2	TRBJ2-1	-	TGTGCCAGCAGTGAGCGGGAGGGCCGTATATATGAGCAGTTCTTC	CASSEREGRIYEQFF
TRBV7-2	-	TRBJ1-2	many	TGTGCCAGCAGCTTATTAAGTGGCTACACCTTC	CASSLLSGYTF
TRBV6-1	TRBD2	TRBJ2-1	-	TGTGCCAGCAGTGAAACTAGCGGGGGACAACGGCAGTTCTTC	CASSETSGGQRQFF
TRBV28	TRBD2	TRBJ2-1	-	TGTGCCAGCAGCCCCCCAAGCGGGAGCTCCTACAATGAGCAGTTCTTC	CASSPPSGSSYNEQFF
TRBV7-2	-	TRBJ2-1	many	TGTGCCAGCAGCTTAGAGACAGCCAATGAGCAGTTCTTC	CASSLETANEQFF
TRBV10-2	-	TRBJ1-1	many	TGCGCCAGCAGCTCAGTGAACACTGAAGCTTTCTTT	CASSSVNTEAFF
TRBV20-1	-	TRBJ1-1	few	TGCAGTGCTAGACCCTGGTCGATACAGAACACTGAAGCTTTCTTT	CSARPWSIQNTEAFF
TRBV27	TRBD2	TRBJ2-3	many	TGTGCCAGCAGTTTCAAAGCGGGAGATCTAGCAGATACGCAGTATTTT	CASSFKAGDLADTQYF
TRBV10-1	TRBD1	TRBJ1-2	-	TGCGCCAGCAGTGCGGGCTCCGGGACAGGGTCTGATGGCTACACCTTC	CASSAGSGTGSDGYTF